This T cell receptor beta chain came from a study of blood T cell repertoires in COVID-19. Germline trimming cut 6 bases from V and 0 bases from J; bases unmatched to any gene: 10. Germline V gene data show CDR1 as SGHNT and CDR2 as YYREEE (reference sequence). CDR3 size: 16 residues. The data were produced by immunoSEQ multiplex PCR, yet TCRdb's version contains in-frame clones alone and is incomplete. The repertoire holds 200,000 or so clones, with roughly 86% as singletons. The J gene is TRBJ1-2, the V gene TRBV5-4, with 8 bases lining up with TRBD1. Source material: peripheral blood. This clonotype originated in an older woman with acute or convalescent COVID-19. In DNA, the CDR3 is TGTGCCAGCACCATGAGGGACAGGTGGTCTAACTATGGCTACACCTTC. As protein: CASTMRDRWSNYGYTF.